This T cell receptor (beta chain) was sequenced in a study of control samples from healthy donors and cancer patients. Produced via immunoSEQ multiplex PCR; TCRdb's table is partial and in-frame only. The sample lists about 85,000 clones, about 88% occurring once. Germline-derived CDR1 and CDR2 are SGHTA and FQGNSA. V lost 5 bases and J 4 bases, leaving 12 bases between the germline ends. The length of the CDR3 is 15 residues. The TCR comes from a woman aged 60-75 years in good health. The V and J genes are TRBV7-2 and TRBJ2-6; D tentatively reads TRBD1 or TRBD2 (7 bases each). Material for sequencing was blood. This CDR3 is CASSQGGGGANVLTF. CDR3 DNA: TGTGCCAGCAGCCAGGGGGGGGGCGGGGCCAACGTCCTGACTTTC.